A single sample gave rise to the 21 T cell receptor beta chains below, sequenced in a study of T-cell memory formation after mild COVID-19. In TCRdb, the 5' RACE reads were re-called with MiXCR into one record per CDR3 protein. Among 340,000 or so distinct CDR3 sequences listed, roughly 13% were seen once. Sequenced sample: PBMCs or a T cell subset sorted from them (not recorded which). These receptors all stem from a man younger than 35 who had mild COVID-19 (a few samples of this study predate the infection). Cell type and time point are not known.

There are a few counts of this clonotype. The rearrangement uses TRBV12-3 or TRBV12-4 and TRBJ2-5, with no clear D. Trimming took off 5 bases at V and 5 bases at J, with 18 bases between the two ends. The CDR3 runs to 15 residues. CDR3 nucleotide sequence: TGTGCCAGCAGTCCCCGGGCCATAATCACGGAGACCCAGTACTTC. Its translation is CASSPRAIITETQYF.

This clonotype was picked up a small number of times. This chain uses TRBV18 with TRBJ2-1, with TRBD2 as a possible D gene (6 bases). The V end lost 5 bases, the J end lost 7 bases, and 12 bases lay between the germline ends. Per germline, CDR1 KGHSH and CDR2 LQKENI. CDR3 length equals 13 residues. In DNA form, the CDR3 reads TGTGCCAGCTCAGCAGGAGGGGCGAATGAGCAGTTCTTC. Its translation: CASSAGGANEQFF.

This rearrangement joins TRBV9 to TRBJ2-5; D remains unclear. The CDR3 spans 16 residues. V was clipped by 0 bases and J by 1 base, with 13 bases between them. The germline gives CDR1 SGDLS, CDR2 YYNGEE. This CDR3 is CASSVGNDGPQETQYF. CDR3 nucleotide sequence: TGTGCCAGCAGCGTAGGCAATGACGGTCCCCAAGAGACCCAGTACTTC. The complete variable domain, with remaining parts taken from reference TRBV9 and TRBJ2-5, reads DSGVTQTPKHLITATGQRVTLRCSPRSGDLSVYWYQQSLDQGLQFLIQYYNGEERAKGNILERFSAQQFPDLHSELNLSSLELGDSALYFCASSVGNDGPQETQYFGPGTRLLVL.

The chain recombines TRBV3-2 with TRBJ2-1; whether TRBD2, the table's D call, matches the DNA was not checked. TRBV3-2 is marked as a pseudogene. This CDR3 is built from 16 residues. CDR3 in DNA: TGTGCCAGCAGCAAACTAACTAGCGGGCGGTACAATGAGCAGTTCTTC. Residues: CASSKLTSGRYNEQFF.

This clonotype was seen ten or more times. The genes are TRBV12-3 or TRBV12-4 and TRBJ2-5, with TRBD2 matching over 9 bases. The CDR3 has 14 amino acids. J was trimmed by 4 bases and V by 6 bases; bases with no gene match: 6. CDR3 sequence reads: CASSRRGGGETQYF. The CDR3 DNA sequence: TGTGCCAGCAGCCGGCGGGGGGGCGGAGAGACCCAGTACTTC.

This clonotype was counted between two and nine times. This CDR3 is CASSFSTGAYGYTF. CDR3 DNA sequence: TGTGCCAGCAGTTTCTCGACAGGGGCCTATGGCTACACCTTC. The chain links TRBV27 to TRBJ1-2, with 8 nucleotides matching TRBD1. The trim removed 3 bases at V and 4 bases at J, leaving 4 bases unmatched. The CDR3 contains 14 residues. CDR1 MNHEY and CDR2 SMNVEV come from the germline V gene (reference sequence).

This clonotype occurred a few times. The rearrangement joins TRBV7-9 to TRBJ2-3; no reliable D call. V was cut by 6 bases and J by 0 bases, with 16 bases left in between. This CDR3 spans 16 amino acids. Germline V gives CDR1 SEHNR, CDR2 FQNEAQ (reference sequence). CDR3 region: CASRRQRVRSTDTQYF. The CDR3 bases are TGTGCCAGCAGGCGCCAGCGTGTTCGAAGCACAGATACGCAGTATTTT.

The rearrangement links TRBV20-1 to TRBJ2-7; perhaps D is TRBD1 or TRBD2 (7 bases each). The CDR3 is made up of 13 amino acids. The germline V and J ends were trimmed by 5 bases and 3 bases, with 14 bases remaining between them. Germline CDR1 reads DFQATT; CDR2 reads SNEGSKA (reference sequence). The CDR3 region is CSAGRGGGYEQYV. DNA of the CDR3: TGCAGTGCTGGCAGGGGGGGAGGCTACGAGCAGTACGTC.

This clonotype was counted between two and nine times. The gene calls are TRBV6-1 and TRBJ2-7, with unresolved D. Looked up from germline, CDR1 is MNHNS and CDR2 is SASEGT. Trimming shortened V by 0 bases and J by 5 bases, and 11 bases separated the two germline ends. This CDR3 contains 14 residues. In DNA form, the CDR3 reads TGTGCCAGCAGTGAAGCAAATTCCCGGGACGAGCAGTACGTC. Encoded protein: CASSEANSRDEQYV.

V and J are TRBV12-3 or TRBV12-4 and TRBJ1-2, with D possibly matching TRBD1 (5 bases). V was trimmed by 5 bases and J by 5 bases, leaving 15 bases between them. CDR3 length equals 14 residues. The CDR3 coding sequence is TGTGCCAGCAGTCCTACGGGGGGAGGGTATGGCTACACCTTC. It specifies CASSPTGGGYGYTF.

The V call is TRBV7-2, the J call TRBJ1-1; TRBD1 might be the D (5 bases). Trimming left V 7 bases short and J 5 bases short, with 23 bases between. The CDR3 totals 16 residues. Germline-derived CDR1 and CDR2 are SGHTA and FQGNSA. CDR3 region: CASILGRAVGGTEAFF. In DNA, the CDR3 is TGTGCCAGCATCCTTGGCCGGGCAGTGGGGGGGACTGAAGCTTTCTTT.

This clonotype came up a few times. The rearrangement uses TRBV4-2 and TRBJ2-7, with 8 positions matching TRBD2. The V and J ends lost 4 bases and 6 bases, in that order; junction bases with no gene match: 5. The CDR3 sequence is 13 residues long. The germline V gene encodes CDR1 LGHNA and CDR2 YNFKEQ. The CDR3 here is CASSRLATSEQYF. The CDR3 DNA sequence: TGTGCCAGCAGCCGACTAGCGACGAGCGAGCAGTACTTC.

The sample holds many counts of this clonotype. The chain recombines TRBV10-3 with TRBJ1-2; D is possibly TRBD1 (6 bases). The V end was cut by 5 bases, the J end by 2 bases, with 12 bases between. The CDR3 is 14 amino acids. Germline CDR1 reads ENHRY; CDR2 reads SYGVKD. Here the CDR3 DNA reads TGTGCCATCAGTCCCTCAGGGGAAAACTATGGCTACACCTTC. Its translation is CAISPSGENYGYTF.

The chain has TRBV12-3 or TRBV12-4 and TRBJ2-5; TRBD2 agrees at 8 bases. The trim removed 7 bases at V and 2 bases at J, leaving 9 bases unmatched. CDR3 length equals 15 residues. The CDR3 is CASTLAGGLQETQYF. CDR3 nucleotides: TGTGCCAGCACCCTGGCGGGGGGATTACAAGAGACCCAGTACTTC.

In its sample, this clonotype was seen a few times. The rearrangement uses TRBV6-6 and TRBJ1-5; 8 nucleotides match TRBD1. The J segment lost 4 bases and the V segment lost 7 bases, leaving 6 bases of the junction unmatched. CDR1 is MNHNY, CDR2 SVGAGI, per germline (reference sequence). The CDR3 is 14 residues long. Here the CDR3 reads CASTKDRENQPQHF. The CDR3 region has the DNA TGTGCCAGCACCAAGGACAGGGAGAATCAGCCCCAGCATTTT.

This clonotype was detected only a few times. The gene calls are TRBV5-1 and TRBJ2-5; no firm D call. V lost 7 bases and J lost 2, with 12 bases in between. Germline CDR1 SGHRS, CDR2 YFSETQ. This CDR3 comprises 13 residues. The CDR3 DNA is TGCGCCAGCTGTCGATCGACTCAAGAGACCCAGTACTTC. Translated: CASCRSTQETQYF.

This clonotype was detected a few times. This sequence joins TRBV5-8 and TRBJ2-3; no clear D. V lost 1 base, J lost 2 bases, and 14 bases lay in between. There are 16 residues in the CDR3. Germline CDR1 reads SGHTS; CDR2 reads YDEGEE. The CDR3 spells CASSLRPVSHTDTQYF. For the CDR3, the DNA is TGTGCCAGCAGCTTGAGGCCGGTTAGCCACACAGATACGCAGTATTTT.

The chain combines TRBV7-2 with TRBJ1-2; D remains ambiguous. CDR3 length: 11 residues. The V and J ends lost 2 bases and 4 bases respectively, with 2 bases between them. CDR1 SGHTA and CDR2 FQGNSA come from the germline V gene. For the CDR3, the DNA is TGTGCCAGCAGCTTAACCTATGGCTACACCTTC. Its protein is CASSLTYGYTF.

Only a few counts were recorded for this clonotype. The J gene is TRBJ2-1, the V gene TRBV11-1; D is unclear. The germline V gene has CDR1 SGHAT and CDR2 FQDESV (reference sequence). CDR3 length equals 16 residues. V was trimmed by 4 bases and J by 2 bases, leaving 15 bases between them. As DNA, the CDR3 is TGTGCCAGCAGCTCCAGGATGGTAGGCGCCTACAATGAGCAGTTCTTC. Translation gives CASSSRMVGAYNEQFF.

In nucleotides, the CDR3 is TGTGCCAGCAGTTACGGGATTGGAGGCTACACCTTC. Amino acids: CASSYGIGGYTF. The rearrangement uses TRBV6-5 and TRBJ1-2; D unclear. Between the trimmed V and J ends, which lost 2 bases and 8 bases, there was a span of 9 bases. The germline CDR1 and CDR2 sequences are MNHEY and SVGAGI. This CDR3 comprises 12 residues.

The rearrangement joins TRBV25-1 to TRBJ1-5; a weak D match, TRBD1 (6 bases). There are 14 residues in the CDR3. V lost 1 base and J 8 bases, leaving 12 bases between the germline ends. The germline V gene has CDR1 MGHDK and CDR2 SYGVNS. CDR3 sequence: CASSELGGIKPQHF. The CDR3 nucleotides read TGTGCCAGCAGTGAATTAGGGGGAATCAAGCCCCAGCATTTT. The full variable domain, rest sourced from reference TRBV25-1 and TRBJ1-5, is EADIYQTPRYLVIGTGKKITLECSQTMGHDKMYWYQQDPGMELHLIHYSYGVNSTEKGDLSSESTVSRIRTEHFPLTLESARPSHTSQYLCASSELGGIKPQHFGDGTRLSIL.